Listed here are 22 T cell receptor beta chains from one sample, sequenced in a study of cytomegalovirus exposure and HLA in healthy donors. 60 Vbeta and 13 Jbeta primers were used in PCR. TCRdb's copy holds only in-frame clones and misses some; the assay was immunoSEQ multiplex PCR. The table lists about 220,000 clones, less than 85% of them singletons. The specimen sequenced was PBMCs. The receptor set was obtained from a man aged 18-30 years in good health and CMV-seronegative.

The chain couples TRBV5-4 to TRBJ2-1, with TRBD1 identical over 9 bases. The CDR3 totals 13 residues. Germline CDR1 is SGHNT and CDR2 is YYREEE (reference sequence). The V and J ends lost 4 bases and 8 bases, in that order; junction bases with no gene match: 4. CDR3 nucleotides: TGTGCCAGCAGCCGACAGGGGGGGGATGAGCAGTTCTTC. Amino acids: CASSRQGGDEQFF.

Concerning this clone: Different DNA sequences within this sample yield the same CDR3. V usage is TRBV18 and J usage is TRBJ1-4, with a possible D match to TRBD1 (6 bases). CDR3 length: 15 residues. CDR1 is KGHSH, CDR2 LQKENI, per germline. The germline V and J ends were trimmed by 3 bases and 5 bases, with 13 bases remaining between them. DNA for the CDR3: TGTGCCAGCTCACCTCCGGGACAAGGAAATGAAAAACTGTTTTTT. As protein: CASSPPGQGNEKLFF.

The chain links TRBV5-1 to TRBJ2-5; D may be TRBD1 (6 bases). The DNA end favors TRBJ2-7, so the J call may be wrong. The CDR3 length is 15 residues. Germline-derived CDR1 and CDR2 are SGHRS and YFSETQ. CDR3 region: CASSLGPSGDYEQYF. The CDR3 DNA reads TGCGCCAGCAGCTTGGGACCTTCAGGGGACTACGAGCAGTACTTC.

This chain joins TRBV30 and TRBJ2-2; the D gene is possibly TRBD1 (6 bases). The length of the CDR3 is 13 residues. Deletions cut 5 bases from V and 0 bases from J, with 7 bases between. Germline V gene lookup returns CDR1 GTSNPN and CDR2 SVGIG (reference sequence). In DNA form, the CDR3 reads TGTGCCTGGGGACAGACGAACACCGGGGAGCTGTTTTTT. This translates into CAWGQTNTGELFF.

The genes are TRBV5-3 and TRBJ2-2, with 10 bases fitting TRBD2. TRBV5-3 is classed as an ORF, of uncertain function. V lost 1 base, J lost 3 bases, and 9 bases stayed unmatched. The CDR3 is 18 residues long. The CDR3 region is CARSLSTGLASDTGELFF. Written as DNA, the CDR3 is TGTGCCAGAAGCTTGTCAACGGGACTAGCGTCGGACACCGGGGAGCTGTTTTTT.

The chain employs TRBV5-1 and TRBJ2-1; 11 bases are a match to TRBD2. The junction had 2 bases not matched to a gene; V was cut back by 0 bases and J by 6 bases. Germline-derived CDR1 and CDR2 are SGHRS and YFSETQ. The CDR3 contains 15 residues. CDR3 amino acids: CASSLVAGGANEQFF. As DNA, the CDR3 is TGCGCCAGCAGCTTGGTAGCGGGAGGGGCCAATGAGCAGTTCTTC.

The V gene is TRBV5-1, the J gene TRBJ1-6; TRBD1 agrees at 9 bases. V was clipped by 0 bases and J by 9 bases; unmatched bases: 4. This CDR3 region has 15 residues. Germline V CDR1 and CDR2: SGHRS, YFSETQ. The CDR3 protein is CASSLGTGEASPLHF. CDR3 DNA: TGCGCCAGCAGCTTGGGGACAGGGGAGGCTTCACCCCTCCACTTT. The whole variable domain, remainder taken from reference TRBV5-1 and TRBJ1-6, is KAGVTQTPRYLIKTRGQQVTLSCSPISGHRSVSWYQQTPGQGLQFLFEYFSETQRNKGNFPGRFSGRQFSNSRSEMNVSTLELGDSALYLCASSLGTGEASPLHFGNGTRLTVT.

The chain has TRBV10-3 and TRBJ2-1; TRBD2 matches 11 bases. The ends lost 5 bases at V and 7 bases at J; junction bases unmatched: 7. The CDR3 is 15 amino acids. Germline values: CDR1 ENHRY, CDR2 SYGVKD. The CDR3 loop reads CAISRTSGLTNEQFF. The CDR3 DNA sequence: TGTGCCATCAGTCGGACTAGCGGGCTCACTAATGAGCAGTTCTTC.

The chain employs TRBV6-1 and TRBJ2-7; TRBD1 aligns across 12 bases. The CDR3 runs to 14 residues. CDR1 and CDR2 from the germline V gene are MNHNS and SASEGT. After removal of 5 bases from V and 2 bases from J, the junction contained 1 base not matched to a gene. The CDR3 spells CASSWDRGPYEQYF. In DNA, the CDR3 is TGTGCCAGCAGTTGGGACAGGGGGCCCTACGAGCAGTACTTC.

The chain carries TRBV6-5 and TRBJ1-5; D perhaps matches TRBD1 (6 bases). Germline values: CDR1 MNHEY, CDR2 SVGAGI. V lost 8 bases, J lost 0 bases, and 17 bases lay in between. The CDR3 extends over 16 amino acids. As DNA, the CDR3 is TGTGCCAGCGGTTTCGGGACAATAAATAGCAATCAGCCCCAGCATTTT. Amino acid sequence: CASGFGTINSNQPQHF.

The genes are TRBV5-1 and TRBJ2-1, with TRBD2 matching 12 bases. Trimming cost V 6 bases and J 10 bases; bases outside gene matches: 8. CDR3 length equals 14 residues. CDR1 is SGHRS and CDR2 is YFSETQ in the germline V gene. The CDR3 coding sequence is TGCGCCAGCAACCGACTAGCGGGAGTAAAAGAGCAGTTCTTC. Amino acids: CASNRLAGVKEQFF.

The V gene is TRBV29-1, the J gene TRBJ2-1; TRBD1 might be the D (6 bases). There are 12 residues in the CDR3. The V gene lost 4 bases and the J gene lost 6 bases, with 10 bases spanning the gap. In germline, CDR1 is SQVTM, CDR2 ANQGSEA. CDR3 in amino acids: CSVVTGGNEQFF. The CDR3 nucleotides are TGCAGCGTTGTGACAGGCGGCAATGAGCAGTTCTTC.

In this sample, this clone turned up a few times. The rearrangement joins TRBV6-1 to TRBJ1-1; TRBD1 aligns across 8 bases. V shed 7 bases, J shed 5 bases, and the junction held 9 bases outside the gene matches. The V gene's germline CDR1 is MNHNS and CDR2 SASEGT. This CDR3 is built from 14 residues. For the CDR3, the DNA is TGTGCCAGCAATTTGGACAGGGCGGCGACTGAAGCTTTCTTT. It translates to CASNLDRAATEAFF.

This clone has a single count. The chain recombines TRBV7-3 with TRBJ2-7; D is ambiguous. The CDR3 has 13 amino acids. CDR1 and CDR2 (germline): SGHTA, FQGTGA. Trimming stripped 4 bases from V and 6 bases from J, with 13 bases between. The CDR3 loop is CASSSTPRAEQYF. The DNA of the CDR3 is TGTGCCAGCAGCTCAACTCCCCGCGCCGAGCAGTACTTC.

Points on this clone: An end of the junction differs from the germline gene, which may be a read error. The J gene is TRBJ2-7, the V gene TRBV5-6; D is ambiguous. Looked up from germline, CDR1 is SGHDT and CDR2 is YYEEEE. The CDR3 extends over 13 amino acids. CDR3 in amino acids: CASSLEDPSGTHF. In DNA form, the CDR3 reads TGTGCCAGCAGCTTGGAAGACCCATCGGGTACGCACTTC.

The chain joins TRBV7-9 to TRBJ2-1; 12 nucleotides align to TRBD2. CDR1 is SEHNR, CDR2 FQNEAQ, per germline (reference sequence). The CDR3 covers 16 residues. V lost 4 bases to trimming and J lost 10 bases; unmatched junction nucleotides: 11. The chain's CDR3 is CASSSDSTSGRWEQFF. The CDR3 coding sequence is TGTGCCAGCAGCTCAGACTCGACTAGCGGGAGATGGGAGCAGTTCTTC.

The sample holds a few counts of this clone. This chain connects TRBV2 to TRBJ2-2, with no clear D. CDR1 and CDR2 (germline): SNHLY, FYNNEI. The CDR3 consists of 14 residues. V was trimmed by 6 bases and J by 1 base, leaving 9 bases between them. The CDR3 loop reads CASSIDKNTGELFF. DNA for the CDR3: TGTGCCAGCAGCATAGACAAGAACACCGGGGAGCTGTTTTTT.

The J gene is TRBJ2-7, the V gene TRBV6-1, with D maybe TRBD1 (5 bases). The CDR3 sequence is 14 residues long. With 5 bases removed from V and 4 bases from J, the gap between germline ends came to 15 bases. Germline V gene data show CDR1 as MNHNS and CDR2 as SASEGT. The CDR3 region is CASSLRTKGYEQYF. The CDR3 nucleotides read TGTGCCAGCAGTCTCCGGACAAAGGGGTACGAGCAGTACTTC.

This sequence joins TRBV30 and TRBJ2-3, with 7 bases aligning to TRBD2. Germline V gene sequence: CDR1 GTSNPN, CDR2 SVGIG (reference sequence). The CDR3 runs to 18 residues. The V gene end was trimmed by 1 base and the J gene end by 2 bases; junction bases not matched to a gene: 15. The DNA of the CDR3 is TGTGCCTGGAGTGGAACCCTGTGGGGGACTACCGACACAGATACGCAGTATTTT. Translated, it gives CAWSGTLWGTTDTDTQYF.

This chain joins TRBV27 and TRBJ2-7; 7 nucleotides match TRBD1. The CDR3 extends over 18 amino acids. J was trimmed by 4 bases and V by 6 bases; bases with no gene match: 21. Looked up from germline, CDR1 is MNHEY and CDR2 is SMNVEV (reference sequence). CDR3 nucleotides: TGTGCCAGCAGACCGACAGGGAAGAAAACCCTGTTCGCATACGAGCAGTACTTC. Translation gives CASRPTGKKTLFAYEQYF.

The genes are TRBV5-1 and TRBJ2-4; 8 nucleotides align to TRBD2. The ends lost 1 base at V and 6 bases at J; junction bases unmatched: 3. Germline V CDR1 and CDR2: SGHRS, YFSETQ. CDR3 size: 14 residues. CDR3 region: CASSLLGLANIQYF. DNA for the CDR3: TGCGCCAGCAGCTTGTTAGGACTAGCAAACATTCAGTACTTC.

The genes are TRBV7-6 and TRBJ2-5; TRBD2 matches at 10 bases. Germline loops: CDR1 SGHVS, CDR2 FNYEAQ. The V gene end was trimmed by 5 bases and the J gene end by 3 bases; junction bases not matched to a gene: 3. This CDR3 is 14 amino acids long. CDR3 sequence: CASSPLAGEETQYF. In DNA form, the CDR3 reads TGTGCCAGCAGCCCGCTAGCGGGAGAAGAGACCCAGTACTTC.